This TCR beta chain was captured by sequencing in a study of cytomegalovirus exposure and HLA in healthy donors. Overall study results and limits: Reports indicated that the classifier achieved high specificity and sensitivity in diagnosing cytomegalovirus status.

In the PCR, 60 Vbeta and 13 Jbeta primers were used. Produced via immunoSEQ multiplex PCR; TCRdb's table is partial and in-frame only. The table records around 230,000 clones, 70% to 90% of them present only once. The CDR3 length is 17 residues. Germline V gene sequence: CDR1 MNHEY, CDR2 SMNVEV (reference sequence). V lost 6 bases to trimming and J lost 2 bases, with 23 bases between them. A remark on this clone: Its specificity is unknown.

This receptor was taken from a girl aged 2-15 years in good health and CMV-seronegative. The sequencing input was PBMCs. V usage is TRBV27 and J usage is TRBJ2-7, with D perhaps matching TRBD1 (6 bases). CDR3 DNA sequence: TGTGCCAGCAGATACAGGGTGGAGGTAGCAGGGACCTACGAGCAGTACTTC. Amino acid sequence: CASRYRVEVAGTYEQYF.